Here is one T cell receptor (beta chain) with its context. The antigen it recognizes is unknown. Per-base quality was not reported, and no clone a single base away is much larger than it. This sample was included in a study of T cells in narcolepsy listed by TCRdb under 2018. Context from the whole study: The study enrolled patients with narcolepsy type 1 or type 2 (NT1, NT2) together with healthy control donors. Autoreactive T cells targeting hypocretin neuron self-antigens (hypocretin, TRIB2) were sought in narcolepsy patients, and TCR Vbeta sequencing was used to track clonotypes in blood and CSF.

The library was obtained by the immunoSEQ multiplex PCR assay. TCRdb re-hosts the immuneACCESS table, in-frame sequences only. Its copies lack some clones; in the studies checked, an unresolved V gene accounts for under half of them, and the cause for the rest is not known. The table for this sample lists tens of thousands of clones; about 91% of them were counted only once. Approximately 1.2% of the sample rests with the top ten. For TCR Vbeta sequencing, memory CD4+ T cells were sorted ex vivo from the peripheral blood of narcolepsy patients and healthy controls. Overall results and qualifications from the work: HCRT-specific and TRIB2-specific autoreactive clonotypes were highlighted in plots that compared CD4+ T cell clonotypes in CSF versus blood from the same patient. Numbers of sequenced blood memory CD4+ clonotypes were comparable, with averages of 38,000 to 40,000 in patients and around 30,000 in controls. According to the report, autoreactive clonotypes were detected serially in the blood of the same patients and of different patients, but not in healthy controls. No sequences matching autoreactive T cell clones were present in some of the blood memory CD4+ repertoires from patients and controls.

From the germline V gene, CDR1 is SGHNT and CDR2 is YENEEA. V loses 0 bases, J loses 7 bases, and the germline ends lie 15 bases apart. The CDR3 sequence holds 15 residues, the cysteine and phenylalanine included. Of all the DNA, just the CDR3 is kept, 45 bases in frame from base 1. This receptor was identified in a human donor with narcolepsy. The chain is assembled from TRBV11-3 and TRBJ2-5, with the identity of the D gene unclear. What was sequenced was CD45RA- memory CD4+ T cells from PBMCs. This specimen's cell subset or site label, interpreted: memory T cells sorted ex vivo from peripheral blood. CDR3 loop: CASSLDGVIRSTQYF. Here is the DNA: TGTGCCAGCAGCTTAGATGGGGTAATCAGGTCGACCCAGTACTTC. Supplemented by the reference TRBV11-3 and TRBJ2-5 proteins around the CDR3, the complete variable domain is EAGVVQSPRYKIIEKKQPVAFWCNPISGHNTLYWYLQNLGQGPELLIRYENEEAVDDSQLPKDRFSAERLKGVDSTLKIQPAELGDSAVYLCASSLDGVIRSTQYFGPGTRLLVL.